These 31 T cell receptor beta chains were sequenced from one sample in a study of response to subunit inactivated influenza vaccine. TCRdb re-analysed the RT-PCR reads in MiXCR, keeping a single row per CDR3 protein. The data contain a few hundred thousand distinct CDR3 sequences, about 11% of them singletons. These data are also associated with another study on T cells expressing NK-cell markers. That work states: The cDNA for TCR beta came from 5'RACE template switching with UMIs.

Sequencing used PBMCs from blood, obtained on the day of vaccination. Receptors were obtained from a man aged 50 to 60 who received an inactivated influenza vaccine.

The J gene is TRBJ2-7, the V gene TRBV27, with a tentative D call TRBD1 (5 bases). Germline V gives CDR1 MNHEY, CDR2 SMNVEV (reference sequence). The CDR3 totals 13 residues. With 4 bases removed from V and 6 bases from J, the gap between germline ends came to 13 bases. The CDR3 reads CASSSAGWSEQYF. CDR3 DNA: TGTGCCAGCAGTTCCGCAGGGTGGTCCGAGCAGTACTTC.

The chain carries TRBV12-3 or TRBV12-4 and TRBJ2-3, with 8 nucleotides matching TRBD2. The CDR3 totals 21 residues. The J segment lost 0 bases and the V segment lost 3 bases, leaving 20 bases of the junction unmatched. CDR3 nucleotides: TGTGCCAGCAGTTTGGGGATCGGGTTACTAGCGGAAAAGAGAAGCACAGATACGCAGTATTTT. Translating it yields CASSLGIGLLAEKRSTDTQYF.

This clonotype appeared many times. V gene TRBV12-3 or TRBV12-4 combines with J gene TRBJ1-1; maybe TRBD1 (5 bases). The CDR3 length is 16 residues. V was trimmed by 1 base and J by 3 bases, leaving 15 bases between them. CDR3 residues: CASSLGRGRWDTEAFF. The CDR3 DNA follows: TGTGCCAGCAGTTTAGGAAGGGGTCGGTGGGACACTGAAGCTTTCTTT.

The chain recombines TRBV12-3 or TRBV12-4 with TRBJ2-2; no reliable D call. V gave up 7 bases and J gave up 7 bases, with 19 bases separating them. CDR3 length equals 15 residues. CDR3 sequence (DNA): TGTGCCAGCACAGTACCGAGCCCTTATCGCGGGGAGCTGTTTTTT. Translating gives CASTVPSPYRGELFF.

A few counts support this clonotype. The J gene is TRBJ2-3, the V gene TRBV2, with 10 positions matching TRBD2. The ends lost 8 bases at V and 7 bases at J; junction bases unmatched: 3. Germline V gives CDR1 SNHLY, CDR2 FYNNEI. The CDR3 covers 12 residues. The CDR3 DNA sequence: TGTGCCAGCGCTAGCGGGGGTAATACGCAGTATTTT. Its protein product is CASASGGNTQYF.

At least ten counts were recorded for this clonotype. Here the CDR3 reads CASNRGGNSYEQYF. The CDR3, as DNA: TGTGCCAGCAATCGCGGGGGTAACTCCTACGAGCAGTACTTC. The chain links TRBV12-3 or TRBV12-4 to TRBJ2-7, with TRBD2 identical over 7 bases. V was clipped by 7 bases and J by 0 bases; unmatched bases: 6. This CDR3 is built from 14 residues.

This clonotype was seen repeatedly, ten times or more. The chain is built from TRBV12-3 or TRBV12-4 and TRBJ2-7; possibly TRBD1 for D (6 bases). CDR3 size: 11 residues. Trimming pared 6 bases from V and 6 bases from J, leaving 9 bases between. The CDR3 here is CASSLQGEQYF. As DNA, the CDR3 is TGTGCCAGCAGCTTACAGGGCGAGCAGTACTTC.

A few counts support this clonotype. The chain links TRBV5-1 to TRBJ2-7, with a tentative D call TRBD2 (5 bases). Germline CDR1 is SGHRS and CDR2 is YFSETQ. The germline V and J ends were trimmed by 3 bases and 1 base, with 11 bases remaining between them. This CDR3 has 14 residues. The CDR3 DNA is TGCGCCAGCAGCTCGGACGGGGAGTCCTACGAGCAGTACTTC. This translates into CASSSDGESYEQYF. The full variable domain, rest sourced from reference TRBV5-1 and TRBJ2-7, is KAGVTQTPRYLIKTRGQQVTLSCSPISGHRSVSWYQQTPGQGLQFLFEYFSETQRNKGNFPGRFSGRQFSNSRSEMNVSTLELGDSALYLCASSSDGESYEQYFGPGTRLTVT.

The chain carries TRBV29-1 and TRBJ2-1; TRBD2 matches at 12 bases. The CDR3 spans 18 residues. Germline lookup yields CDR1 SQVTM and CDR2 ANQGSEA. Trimming at V came to 1 base and at J to 0 bases, leaving 7 bases not matched to a gene. The CDR3 DNA is TGCAGCGTTGAAGGGCTAGCGGGGGGGATAAGCTCCTACAATGAGCAGTTCTTC. The encoded protein is CSVEGLAGGISSYNEQFF.

This clonotype was counted at least ten times. This chain joins TRBV12-3 or TRBV12-4 and TRBJ2-5; D uncertain. The CDR3 consists of 12 residues. V was pared by 6 bases and J by 0 bases, with 5 bases between. CDR3 DNA: TGTGCCAGCAGAAACAACCAAGAGACCCAGTACTTC. This codes for CASRNNQETQYF.

The V call is TRBV14, the J call TRBJ2-1; D gene ambiguous. Trimming shortened V by 1 base and J by 0 bases, and 13 bases separated the two germline ends. Germline CDR1 is SGHDN and CDR2 is FVKESK. This CDR3 region has 17 residues. The CDR3 coding sequence is TGTGCCAGCAGCCAAGTCATCGGGCGGAACTCCTACAATGAGCAGTTCTTC. It is translated as CASSQVIGRNSYNEQFF.

The CDR3, as DNA: TGTGCCAGCAGCGTCGATGAGGGCCCCCCGTACGAGCAGTACTTC. As protein: CASSVDEGPPYEQYF. The chain joins TRBV9 to TRBJ2-7; D perhaps matches TRBD2 (5 bases). The V end lost 2 bases, the J end lost 4 bases, and 16 bases lay between the germline ends. Germline lookup yields CDR1 SGDLS and CDR2 YYNGEE. This CDR3 spans 15 amino acids. Supplemented by reference TRBV9 and TRBJ2-7, the full variable domain reads DSGVTQTPKHLITATGQRVTLRCSPRSGDLSVYWYQQSLDQGLQFLIQYYNGEERAKGNILERFSAQQFPDLHSELNLSSLELGDSALYFCASSVDEGPPYEQYFGPGTRLTVT.

This clonotype was counted only a few times. V gene TRBV24-1 combines with J gene TRBJ2-2; 8 nucleotides agree with TRBD2. The CDR3 runs to 14 residues. V lost 8 bases to trimming and J lost 6 bases; unmatched junction nucleotides: 7. Germline V lookup: CDR1 KGHDR, CDR2 SFDVKD. CDR3 sequence (DNA): TGTGCCACCAAGGGACTAGGGGACCCCGGGGAGCTGTTTTTT. Its translation: CATKGLGDPGELFF.

This clonotype showed up many times. The V call is TRBV5-1, the J call TRBJ1-1; tentative D call: TRBD1 (5 bases). The CDR3 covers 15 residues. Germline V gives CDR1 SGHRS, CDR2 YFSETQ. Deletions cut 0 bases from V and 2 bases from J, with 11 bases between. The CDR3 sequence is CASSLGYGGNTEAFF. CDR3 nucleotide sequence: TGCGCCAGCAGCTTGGGCTATGGGGGAAACACTGAAGCTTTCTTT.

This chain joins TRBV19 and TRBJ1-5; D not resolved. This CDR3 has 16 residues. Germline assignment: CDR1 LNHDA and CDR2 SQIVND (reference sequence). Trimming removed 6 bases from V and 0 bases from J, with 15 bases in between. The chain's CDR3 is CASSPTGVYSNQPQHF. DNA for the CDR3: TGTGCCAGTAGCCCAACCGGGGTTTATAGCAATCAGCCCCAGCATTTT. The full variable domain, with the rest looked up from reference TRBV19 and TRBJ1-5, is DGGITQSPKYLFRKEGQNVTLSCEQNLNHDAMYWYRQDPGQGLRLIYYSQIVNDFQKGDIAEGYSVSREKKESFPLTVTSAQKNPTAFYLCASSPTGVYSNQPQHFGDGTRLSIL.

The chain links TRBV4-1 to TRBJ1-1; 7 bases align to TRBD1. CDR1 is MGHRA and CDR2 is YSYEKL in the germline V gene. The CDR3 has 14 residues. J was trimmed by 7 bases and V by 4 bases; bases with no gene match: 9. This CDR3 is CASSRPGGNGEAFF. The CDR3 DNA follows: TGCGCCAGCAGCCGACCAGGGGGGAATGGTGAAGCTTTCTTT.

This clonotype was counted between two and nine times. CDR3 sequence reads: CASSLAAASGRLDTQYF. DNA for the CDR3: TGTGCCAGCAGCTTAGCGGCGGCTAGCGGGAGATTAGATACGCAGTATTTT. The V gene is TRBV7-2, the J gene TRBJ2-3, with TRBD2 matching 10 bases. V was pared by 0 bases and J by 5 bases, with 8 bases of the junction left unmatched. The CDR3 has 17 amino acids. Germline CDR1 and CDR2: SGHTA and FQGNSA.

Only a few counts were recorded for this clonotype. The rearrangement links TRBV6-5 to TRBJ2-7; 7 bases are shared with TRBD1. The CDR3 is 14 residues long. The V and J ends lost 2 bases and 2 bases, in that order; junction bases with no gene match: 3. Germline V CDR1 and CDR2: MNHEY, SVGAGI. CDR3 in amino acids: CASSYRGQTYEQYF. CDR3 in DNA: TGTGCCAGCAGTTACCGGGGACAGACCTACGAGCAGTACTTC.

V gene TRBV12-3 or TRBV12-4 combines with J gene TRBJ2-7; 8 bases fit TRBD2. The V and J ends lost 3 bases and 11 bases, in that order; junction bases with no gene match: 12. The CDR3 is 14 amino acids. Written as DNA, the CDR3 is TGTGCCAGCAGTTTTAAAGCGGGGGCCGGGCAGGAGTACTTC. This sequence encodes CASSFKAGAGQEYF.

This clonotype was recorded a few times. V gene TRBV11-2 combines with J gene TRBJ2-7; possibly TRBD2 for D (6 bases). This CDR3 contains 15 residues. V lost 6 bases to trimming and J lost 7 bases, with 22 bases between them. Per germline, CDR1 SGHAT and CDR2 FQNNGV. CDR3 DNA sequence: TGTGCCAGCAGTAAGATAGGACCCCCCGCGGGAGAGCAGTACTTC. Amino acids: CASSKIGPPAGEQYF. Full variable domain (missing parts from reference TRBV11-2 and TRBJ2-7): EAGVAQSPRYKIIEKRQSVAFWCNPISGHATLYWYQQILGQGPKLLIQFQNNGVVDDSQLPKDRFSAERLKGVDSTLKIQPAKLEDSAVYLCASSKIGPPAGEQYFGPGTRLTVT.

In its sample, this clonotype was seen many times. The rearrangement links TRBV24-1 to TRBJ2-2; a weak D match, TRBD2 (5 bases). There are 15 residues in the CDR3. With 5 bases removed from V and 0 bases from J, the gap between germline ends came to 9 bases. Germline V gene sequence: CDR1 KGHDR, CDR2 SFDVKD. CDR3: CATSGRGSNTGELFF. DNA for the CDR3: TGTGCCACCAGTGGGAGAGGGTCGAACACCGGGGAGCTGTTTTTT.

The rearrangement joins TRBV20-1 to TRBJ1-5; D might be TRBD1 (5 bases). CDR3 size: 15 residues. The V end lost 6 bases, the J end lost 2 bases, and 17 bases lay between the germline ends. Looked up from germline, CDR1 is DFQATT and CDR2 is SNEGSKA (reference sequence). The CDR3 nucleotides read TGCAGTGCCTGCCCGGGGACGGGCGGCAATCAGCCCCAGCATTTT. Translation: CSACPGTGGNQPQHF.

This clonotype came up a few times. The chain carries TRBV7-9 and TRBJ1-1; D call uncertain. This CDR3 spans 11 amino acids. Germline-derived CDR1 and CDR2 are SEHNR and FQNEAQ (reference sequence). The ends were cut back, 5 bases at V and 6 bases at J, with 7 bases in the middle. This CDR3 is CASSPPAEAFF. As DNA, the CDR3 is TGTGCCAGCAGCCCCCCCGCTGAAGCTTTCTTT.

The chain carries TRBV7-2 and TRBJ1-2, with 7 bases that match TRBD1. The CDR3 extends over 13 amino acids. Germline CDR1 is SGHTA and CDR2 is FQGNSA. The J segment lost 8 bases and the V segment lost 2 bases, leaving 5 bases of the junction unmatched. The CDR3 bases are TGTGCCAGCAGCTTAACACAGGGGAACGGCTACACCTTC. Translating gives CASSLTQGNGYTF.

This chain joins TRBV3-1 and TRBJ1-4; 7 nucleotides match TRBD1. Unmatched junction bases numbered 10, after V lost 3 bases and J lost 6 bases. The CDR3 extends over 16 amino acids. Germline V lookup: CDR1 LGHDT, CDR2 YNNKEL (reference sequence). The CDR3 is CASSQTGSPWDEKLFF. The DNA for the CDR3 is TGTGCCAGCAGCCAGACAGGGAGTCCGTGGGATGAAAAACTGTTTTTT.

The V call is TRBV27, the J call TRBJ2-1; D not resolved. V was shortened by 6 bases and J by 0 bases, with 12 bases between the two germline ends. Germline loops: CDR1 MNHEY, CDR2 SMNVEV (reference sequence). The CDR3 runs to 15 residues. CDR3 residues: CASSSWASSYNEQFF. CDR3 bases: TGTGCCAGCAGCAGTTGGGCTTCCTCCTACAATGAGCAGTTCTTC.

The chain employs TRBV7-2 and TRBJ2-1; TRBD2 agrees at 8 bases. V shed 0 bases, J shed 4 bases, and the junction held 5 bases outside the gene matches. There are 16 residues in the CDR3. In germline, CDR1 is SGHTA, CDR2 FQGNSA. The CDR3 nucleotides are TGTGCCAGCAGCTTAGCGGCGACTAGCGCATACAATGAGCAGTTCTTC. It specifies CASSLAATSAYNEQFF. Complete variable domain (other parts from reference TRBV7-2 and TRBJ2-1): GAGVSQSPSNKVTEKGKDVELRCDPISGHTALYWYRQSLGQGLEFLIYFQGNSAPDKSGLPSDRFSAERTGGSVSTLTIQRTQQEDSAVYLCASSLAATSAYNEQFFGPGTRLTVL.

This chain connects TRBV20-1 to TRBJ2-5, with D tentatively TRBD1 (6 bases). The length of the CDR3 is 13 residues. The germline V gene has CDR1 DFQATT and CDR2 SNEGSKA (reference sequence). V was cut by 3 bases and J by 2 bases, with 10 bases left in between. The chain's CDR3 is CSASGQGQETQYF. The CDR3 region has the DNA TGCAGTGCTAGTGGGCAGGGGCAAGAGACCCAGTACTTC.

The chain carries TRBV20-1 and TRBJ2-5; D is perhaps TRBD1 (5 bases). The length of the CDR3 is 15 residues. Trimming took 6 bases from V and 4 from J, leaving 21 bases between them. Germline values: CDR1 DFQATT, CDR2 SNEGSKA (reference sequence). The CDR3 sequence is CSAGDRKEYSETQYF. Written as DNA, the CDR3 is TGCAGTGCAGGCGACAGAAAAGAATATTCAGAGACCCAGTACTTC.

The V and J genes are TRBV3-1 and TRBJ2-7, with 9 bases matching TRBD2. Germline V gene data show CDR1 as LGHDT and CDR2 as YNNKEL (reference sequence). The CDR3 sequence is 16 residues long. With V trimmed by 0 bases and J by 7 bases, 10 bases remained unmatched. The CDR3 region has the DNA TGTGCCAGCAGCCAAGATTTGCTAGCGGGGACCAAAGAGCAGTACTTC. Translating gives CASSQDLLAGTKEQYF.

The rearrangement uses TRBV28 and TRBJ2-5, with 12 bases aligning to TRBD1. CDR3 length equals 16 residues. The V gene end was trimmed by 2 bases and the J gene end by 2 bases; junction bases not matched to a gene: 3. CDR1 and CDR2 from the germline V gene are MDHEN and SYDVKM. This CDR3 reads CASSLGTGGTQETQYF. Here the CDR3 DNA reads TGTGCCAGCAGTTTAGGGACAGGGGGCACTCAAGAGACCCAGTACTTC.